This T cell receptor beta chain was sequenced during a study of T cells after somatic rescue of genetic block. Germline CDR1 MNHEY, CDR2 SMNVEV (reference sequence). CDR3 length: 15 residues. The V and J ends lost 1 base and 5 bases respectively, with 12 bases between them. Profiled with immunoSEQ multiplex PCR; TCRdb holds only in-frame clones, not every one. The table includes tens of thousands of clones, around 92% detected once. V is TRBV27 and J is TRBJ1-5; D not resolved. This TCR derives from a man aged 35 to 55. The sample consisted of peripheral blood mononuclear cells (PBMCs). The CDR3 bases are TGTGCCAGCAGTTTATACGCGTTTGGGGATCAGCCCCAGCATTTT. It encodes CASSLYAFGDQPQHF.